Shown below are 18 T cell receptor beta chains from a single sample sequenced in a study of cytomegalovirus exposure and HLA in healthy donors. The PCR had 60 Vbeta and 13 Jbeta primers. The method was immunoSEQ multiplex PCR; TCRdb's version includes in-frame clones alone and lacks a portion of them. This sample yields more than 60,000 clones, of which around 84% are seen a single time; around 8.9% belongs to the top ten. Sequenced input: PBMCs. The source of these receptors is a woman aged 40 to 50 in good health and CMV-seropositive.

V is TRBV5-1 and J is TRBJ2-5; a weak D match, TRBD2 (5 bases). CDR1 is SGHRS, CDR2 YFSETQ, per germline. CDR3 size: 16 residues. Deletions cut 2 bases from V and 4 bases from J, with 18 bases between. This CDR3 reads CASSLEPRISVETQYF. The CDR3, as DNA: TGCGCCAGCAGCTTAGAACCCCGAATTAGCGTAGAGACCCAGTACTTC.

The chain uses TRBV6-1 and TRBJ2-7; weak D call: TRBD2 (5 bases). The V gene lost 6 bases and the J gene lost 7 bases, with 19 bases spanning the gap. CDR3 length: 14 amino acids. Germline loops: CDR1 MNHNS, CDR2 SASEGT. In nucleotides, the CDR3 is TGTGCCAGCAGCGTACTAGGATATCCAAGGGAGCAGTACTTC. Its translation: CASSVLGYPREQYF.

CDR3 sequence reads: CASSIEAGGLTEAFF. The CDR3 bases are TGTGCCAGTAGTATAGAGGCAGGGGGCCTGACTGAAGCTTTCTTT. The chain links TRBV19 to TRBJ1-1; 8 bases are shared with TRBD1. J was trimmed by 5 bases and V by 0 bases; bases with no gene match: 5. The CDR3 is 15 residues long. Germline V gives CDR1 LNHDA, CDR2 SQIVND (reference sequence).

The V and J genes are TRBV7-9 and TRBJ1-2; possibly TRBD1 for D (5 bases). In germline, CDR1 is SEHNR, CDR2 FQNEAQ (reference sequence). The CDR3 extends over 11 amino acids. The ends were cut back, 5 bases at V and 8 bases at J, with 9 bases in the middle. For the CDR3, the DNA is TGTGCCAGCAGCCAGACAGCGGGCTACACCTTC. This sequence encodes CASSQTAGYTF.

This clone was counted a few times. This chain joins TRBV6-6 and TRBJ2-1; 11 bases fit TRBD2. Germline V gene data show CDR1 as MNHNY and CDR2 as SVGAGI (reference sequence). This CDR3 has 14 residues. V lost 5 bases and J lost 3; bases outside the gene matches: 0. CDR3: CASSGLAGYNEQFF. CDR3 in DNA: TGTGCCAGCAGTGGACTAGCGGGCTACAATGAGCAGTTCTTC.

The chain uses TRBV29-1 and TRBJ2-3; D perhaps matches TRBD1 (6 bases). The V gene's germline CDR1 is SQVTM and CDR2 ANQGSEA. CDR3 length: 13 amino acids. The V gene lost 4 bases and the J gene lost 5 bases, with 13 bases spanning the gap. The CDR3 bases are TGCAGCGTTGTCCCAGGGGTAATAGATACGCAGTATTTT. It is translated as CSVVPGVIDTQYF.

This clone was seen a few times. Other DNA sequences in the same sample also yield this CDR3. The V call is TRBV19, the J call TRBJ2-3; D is undetermined. V was shortened by 9 bases and J by 0 bases, with 4 bases between the two germline ends. This CDR3 has 11 amino acids. Germline V gene data show CDR1 as LNHDA and CDR2 as SQIVND (reference sequence). This CDR3 reads CASRSTDTQYF. CDR3 nucleotide sequence: TGTGCCAGCCGGAGCACAGATACGCAGTATTTT.

The chain recombines TRBV19 with TRBJ1-5; 8 positions agree with TRBD1. Per germline, CDR1 LNHDA and CDR2 SQIVND (reference sequence). The trim removed 6 bases at V and 7 bases at J, leaving 11 bases unmatched. This CDR3 is 15 amino acids long. This chain's CDR3 is CASSSKTGAEQPQHF. The CDR3 nucleotides read TGTGCCAGTAGCTCAAAGACAGGGGCTGAACAGCCCCAGCATTTT. Full variable domain (remainder filled in from reference TRBV19 and TRBJ1-5): DGGITQSPKYLFRKEGQNVTLSCEQNLNHDAMYWYRQDPGQGLRLIYYSQIVNDFQKGDIAEGYSVSREKKESFPLTVTSAQKNPTAFYLCASSSKTGAEQPQHFGDGTRLSIL.

The chain links TRBV7-8 to TRBJ2-2, with TRBD2 as a possible D gene (7 bases). The CDR3 is made up of 16 amino acids. The germline CDR1 and CDR2 sequences are SGHVS and FQNEAQ. V was pared by 1 base and J by 0 bases, with 9 bases between. Here the CDR3 DNA reads TGTGCCAGCAGCTTAGGAGGGGGGGCGAACACCGGGGAGCTGTTTTTT. Translated: CASSLGGGANTGELFF.

In this sample, this clone turned up a few times. This chain connects TRBV27 to TRBJ2-3, with D possibly TRBD2 on 6 matching bases. Trimming took off 7 bases at V and 0 bases at J, with 17 bases between the two ends. Germline loops: CDR1 MNHEY, CDR2 SMNVEV (reference sequence). The length of the CDR3 is 16 residues. CDR3 DNA sequence: TGTGCCAGCACCTCACTGGGGGGACGAAGCACAGATACGCAGTATTTT. Translating gives CASTSLGGRSTDTQYF.

The V gene is TRBV5-1, the J gene TRBJ1-4; weak D call: TRBD1 (5 bases). The V end lost 0 bases, the J end lost 4 bases, and 10 bases lay between the germline ends. CDR3 length: 15 residues. The germline V gene has CDR1 SGHRS and CDR2 YFSETQ. CDR3 in DNA: TGCGCCAGCAGCTTGGAAGGCAGGGTTAATGAAAAACTGTTTTTT. Encoded protein: CASSLEGRVNEKLFF.

This clone was counted only a few times. This chain joins TRBV18 and TRBJ2-7; 7 nucleotides match TRBD2. V dropped 6 bases and J dropped 5; count of bases not matched to a gene: 7. This CDR3 has 13 residues. Germline values: CDR1 KGHSH, CDR2 LQKENI. CDR3: CASSPRTSHEQYF. The CDR3, as DNA: TGTGCCAGCTCCCCCCGGACTAGTCACGAGCAGTACTTC.

The chain carries TRBV29-1 and TRBJ1-5; D unresolved. Germline CDR1 SQVTM, CDR2 ANQGSEA. The CDR3 runs to 13 residues. Trimming cost V 5 bases and J 7 bases, with 15 bases left between them. CDR3 nucleotide sequence: TGCAGCGTTCCAGGTACCACCGGACAGCCCCAGCATTTT. Translated, it gives CSVPGTTGQPQHF.

The DNA for the CDR3 is TGTGCCAGTACCCCCAACAGGGCGAACTATGGCTACACCTTC. This translates into CASTPNRANYGYTF. The chain has TRBV19 and TRBJ1-2; tentative D call: TRBD1 (6 bases). The CDR3 has 14 amino acids. V lost 7 bases to trimming and J lost 2 bases, with 14 bases between them. Per germline, CDR1 LNHDA and CDR2 SQIVND (reference sequence).

DNA of the CDR3: TGTGCCAGCAGTGACCCCCTAGTGGAGAAAGAAAAACTGTTTTTT. It specifies CASSDPLVEKEKLFF. The V and J genes are TRBV2 and TRBJ1-4, with D unresolved. The CDR3 runs to 15 residues. V shed 3 bases and J shed 8 bases, with 16 bases lying between them. The germline CDR1 and CDR2 sequences are SNHLY and FYNNEI. Complete variable domain (other parts from reference TRBV2 and TRBJ1-4): EPEVTQTPSHQVTQMGQEVILRCVPISNHLYFYWYRQILGQKVEFLVSFYNNEISEKSEIFDDQFSVERPDGSNFTLKIRSTKLEDSAMYFCASSDPLVEKEKLFFGSGTQLSVL.

This chain's CDR3 is CASSSGQTGSFYGYTF. The CDR3 region has the DNA TGTGCCAGCAGCTCGGGCCAGACAGGTTCCTTTTATGGCTACACCTTC. The V and J genes are TRBV11-2 and TRBJ1-2, with D possibly being TRBD1 (6 bases). The CDR3 is 16 residues long. Germline values: CDR1 SGHAT, CDR2 FQNNGV. V was shortened by 4 bases and J by 5 bases, with 20 bases between the two germline ends.

The gene calls are TRBV18 and TRBJ2-1; maybe TRBD2 (6 bases). Germline V gene data show CDR1 as KGHSH and CDR2 as LQKENI. The CDR3 has 17 amino acids. Trimming pared 1 base from V and 0 bases from J, leaving 13 bases between. The CDR3: CASSPREHGSSYNEQFF. CDR3 DNA sequence: TGTGCCAGCTCACCACGGGAACACGGGAGCTCCTACAATGAGCAGTTCTTC.

The chain employs TRBV5-4 and TRBJ1-1; no definite D call. There are 13 residues in the CDR3. Germline V gene lookup returns CDR1 SGHNT and CDR2 YYREEE (reference sequence). Trimming removed 2 bases at V and 4 bases at J, with 9 bases between. The CDR3 DNA reads as TGTGCCAGCAGCTTCCTGGAGGGCACTGAAGCTTTCTTT. It is translated as CASSFLEGTEAFF. Full variable domain (missing parts from reference TRBV5-4 and TRBJ1-1): ETGVTQSPTHLIKTRGQQVTLRCSSQSGHNTVSWYQQALGQGPQFIFQYYREEENGRGNFPPRFSGLQFPNYSSELNVNALELDDSALYLCASSFLEGTEAFFGQGTRLTVV.